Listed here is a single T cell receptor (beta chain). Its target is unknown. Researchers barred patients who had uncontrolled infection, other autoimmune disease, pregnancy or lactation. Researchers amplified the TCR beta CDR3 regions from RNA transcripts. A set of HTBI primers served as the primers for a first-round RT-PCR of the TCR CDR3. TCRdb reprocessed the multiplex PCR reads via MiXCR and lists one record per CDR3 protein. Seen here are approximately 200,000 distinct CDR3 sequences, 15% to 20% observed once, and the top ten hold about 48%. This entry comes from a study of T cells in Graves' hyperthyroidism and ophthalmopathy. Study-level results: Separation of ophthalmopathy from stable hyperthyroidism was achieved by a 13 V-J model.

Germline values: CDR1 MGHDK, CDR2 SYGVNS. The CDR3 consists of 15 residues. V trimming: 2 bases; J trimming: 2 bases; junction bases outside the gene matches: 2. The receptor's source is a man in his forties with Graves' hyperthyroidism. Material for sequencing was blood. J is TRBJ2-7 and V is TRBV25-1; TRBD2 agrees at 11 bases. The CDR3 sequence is CASSEASGGTYEQYF. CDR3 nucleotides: TGTGCCAGCAGTGAAGCTAGCGGGGGGACCTACGAGCAGTACTTC.